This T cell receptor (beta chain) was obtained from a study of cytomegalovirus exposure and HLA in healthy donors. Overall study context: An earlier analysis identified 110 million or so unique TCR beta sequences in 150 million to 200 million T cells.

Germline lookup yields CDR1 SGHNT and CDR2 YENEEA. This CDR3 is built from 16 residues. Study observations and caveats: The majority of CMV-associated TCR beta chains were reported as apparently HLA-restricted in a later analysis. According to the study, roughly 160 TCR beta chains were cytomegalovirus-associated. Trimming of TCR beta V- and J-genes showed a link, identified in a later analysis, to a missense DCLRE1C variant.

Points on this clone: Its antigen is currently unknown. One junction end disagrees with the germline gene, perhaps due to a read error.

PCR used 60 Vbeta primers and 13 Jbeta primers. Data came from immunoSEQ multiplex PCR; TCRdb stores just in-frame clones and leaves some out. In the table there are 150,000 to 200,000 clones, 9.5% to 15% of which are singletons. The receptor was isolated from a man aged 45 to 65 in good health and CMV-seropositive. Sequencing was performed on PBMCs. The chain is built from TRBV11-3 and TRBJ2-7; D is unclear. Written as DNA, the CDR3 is TGTGCCAACAGCCATGGCACGGGTGGCTACTCCTACGAGCAGTACTTC. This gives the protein CANSHGTGGYSYEQYF. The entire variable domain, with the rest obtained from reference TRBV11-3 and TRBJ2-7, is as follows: EAGVVQSPRYKIIEKKQPVAFWCNPISGHNTLYWYLQNLGQGPELLIRYENEEAVDDSQLPKDRFSAERLKGVDSTLKIQPAELGDSAVYLCANSHGTGGYSYEQYFGPGTRLTVT.